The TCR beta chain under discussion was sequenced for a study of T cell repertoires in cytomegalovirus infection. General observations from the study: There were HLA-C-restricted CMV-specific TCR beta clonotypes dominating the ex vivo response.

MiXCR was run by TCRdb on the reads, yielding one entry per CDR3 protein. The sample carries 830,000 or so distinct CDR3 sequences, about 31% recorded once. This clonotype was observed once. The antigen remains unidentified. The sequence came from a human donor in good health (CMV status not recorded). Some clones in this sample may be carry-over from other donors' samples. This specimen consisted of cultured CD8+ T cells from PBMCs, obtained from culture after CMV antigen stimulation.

The CDR3: CASRPENGDGYTF. The CDR3 DNA reads TGTGCCAGCAGACCCGAAAACGGGGATGGCTACACCTTC. This chain uses TRBV6-6 with TRBJ1-2; D is unclear. The CDR3 consists of 13 residues. CDR1 and CDR2 (germline): MNHNY, SVGAGI (reference sequence). The germline V and J ends were trimmed by 6 bases and 6 bases, with 14 bases remaining between them.